A single sample gave rise to the 17 T cell receptor beta chains below, sequenced in a study of blood T cell repertoires in COVID-19. Repertoires were generated with immunoSEQ multiplex PCR, while TCRdb's copy carries only in-frame clones and drops some. Seen here are about 210,000 clones, 83% observed once, and the top ten hold about 2.3%. The sample comprised peripheral blood. The receptors come from a woman aged 40 to 50 with active or convalescent COVID-19.

The CDR3 region has the DNA TGTGCCAGCAGCGAGGGGGCTCCGGCTAATGAAAAACTGTTTTTT. Residues: CASSEGAPANEKLFF. This rearrangement joins TRBV6-6 to TRBJ1-4; TRBD1 aligns across 7 bases. The germline CDR1 and CDR2 sequences are MNHNY and SVGAGI (reference sequence). Trimming took 6 bases from V and 3 from J; bases not matched to a gene: 7. The CDR3 totals 15 residues.

V and J are TRBV25-1 and TRBJ1-6, with D possibly matching TRBD1 (5 bases). The CDR3 length is 15 residues. V lost 5 bases and J lost 3, with 11 bases in between. The germline V gene has CDR1 MGHDK and CDR2 SYGVNS. CDR3 protein: CASSRAGNYNSPLHF. In DNA, the CDR3 is TGTGCCAGCAGTAGGGCAGGGAACTATAATTCACCCCTCCACTTT.

The chain carries TRBV9 and TRBJ1-2; 7 nucleotides align to TRBD1. CDR1 is SGDLS, CDR2 YYNGEE, per germline. The CDR3 length is 13 residues. The ends lost 4 bases at V and 7 bases at J; junction bases unmatched: 7. The CDR3 DNA is TGTGCCAGCAGCCTCGAGGGGGCTGGTGGCTACACCTTC. Translation: CASSLEGAGGYTF. Full variable domain (rest looked up from reference TRBV9 and TRBJ1-2): DSGVTQTPKHLITATGQRVTLRCSPRSGDLSVYWYQQSLDQGLQFLIQYYNGEERAKGNILERFSAQQFPDLHSELNLSSLELGDSALYFCASSLEGAGGYTFGSGTRLTVV.

This clone was recorded a few times. This rearrangement joins TRBV4-1 to TRBJ2-7, with D perhaps matching TRBD2 (6 bases). CDR1 is MGHRA, CDR2 YSYEKL, per germline. The ends were cut back, 1 base at V and 3 bases at J, with 13 bases in the middle. The CDR3 contains 15 residues. CDR3: CASSQVGGDDYEQYF. Written as DNA, the CDR3 is TGCGCCAGCAGCCAAGTGGGGGGTGACGACTACGAGCAGTACTTC.

The chain has TRBV12-3 or TRBV12-4 and TRBJ1-4; D is unresolved. Between the trimmed V and J ends, which lost 6 bases and 4 bases, there was a span of 9 bases. The CDR3 extends over 13 amino acids. In nucleotides, the CDR3 is TGTGCCAGCAGGAACAGCCTTAATGAAAAACTGTTTTTT. Translation gives CASRNSLNEKLFF.

The chain recombines TRBV7-9 with TRBJ1-1, with 7 bases aligning to TRBD1. The V segment lost 7 bases and the J segment 1 base; nucleotides outside the gene matches: 9. Germline V CDR1 and CDR2: SEHNR, FQNEAQ (reference sequence). This CDR3 is built from 15 residues. CDR3 loop: CASTQGGTPNTEAFF. CDR3 bases: TGTGCCAGCACCCAAGGGGGCACACCGAACACTGAAGCTTTCTTT.

The V gene is TRBV5-1, the J gene TRBJ1-3; no firm D call. V dropped 4 bases and J dropped 2 bases, with 10 bases sitting between them. The CDR3 runs to 14 residues. Germline values: CDR1 SGHRS, CDR2 YFSETQ. CDR3 loop: CASSEGRPGNTIYF. CDR3 sequence (DNA): TGCGCCAGCAGCGAAGGGAGGCCTGGAAACACCATATATTTT.

The rearrangement joins TRBV5-1 to TRBJ2-3; maybe TRBD2 (6 bases). The V gene lost 1 base and the J gene lost 2 bases, with 11 bases spanning the gap. Per germline, CDR1 SGHRS and CDR2 YFSETQ. The CDR3 sequence is 15 residues long. This CDR3 is CASSLTSRDTDTQYF. CDR3 coding DNA: TGCGCCAGCAGCTTGACTAGCAGAGACACAGATACGCAGTATTTT.

CDR3 loop: CASSAGASSGNTIYF. The CDR3 DNA sequence: TGTGCCAGCAGTGCCGGAGCTAGCTCTGGAAACACCATATATTTT. The chain uses TRBV2 and TRBJ1-3, with no clear D. Germline V CDR1 and CDR2: SNHLY, FYNNEI. V lost 4 bases to trimming and J lost 0 bases, with 10 bases between them. CDR3 length equals 15 residues.

The J gene is TRBJ1-2, the V gene TRBV6-5, with D hard to call. Looked up from germline, CDR1 is MNHEY and CDR2 is SVGAGI. The CDR3 length is 14 residues. The V end lost 4 bases, the J end lost 7 bases, and 16 bases lay between the germline ends. The CDR3 region is CASSSLSGGGGYTF. CDR3 bases: TGTGCCAGCAGTTCCTTATCAGGAGGAGGTGGCTACACCTTC.

The rearrangement uses TRBV19 and TRBJ1-2; 7 bases are a match to TRBD1. V lost 5 bases and J lost 4; bases outside the gene matches: 7. The CDR3 loop spans 14 amino acids. In germline, CDR1 is LNHDA, CDR2 SQIVND (reference sequence). The CDR3 coding sequence is TGTGCCAGTAGTCCACAACAGGGGACCTATGGCTACACCTTC. This gives the protein CASSPQQGTYGYTF. Full variable domain (remainder filled in from reference TRBV19 and TRBJ1-2): DGGITQSPKYLFRKEGQNVTLSCEQNLNHDAMYWYRQDPGQGLRLIYYSQIVNDFQKGDIAEGYSVSREKKESFPLTVTSAQKNPTAFYLCASSPQQGTYGYTFGSGTRLTVV.

The rearrangement uses TRBV6-5 and TRBJ2-3; 7 nucleotides agree with TRBD2. The CDR3 sequence is 15 residues long. V lost 6 bases, J lost 6 bases, and 12 bases stayed unmatched. CDR1 MNHEY and CDR2 SVGAGI come from the germline V gene. Written as DNA, the CDR3 is TGTGCCAGCAGCCGATCCGGGACTATTGGGGATACGCAGTATTTT. Residues: CASSRSGTIGDTQYF.

This chain joins TRBV19 and TRBJ1-3; D unclear. Trimming took 3 bases from V and 3 from J, leaving 9 bases between them. Germline values: CDR1 LNHDA, CDR2 SQIVND (reference sequence). This CDR3 is 14 amino acids long. The CDR3, as DNA: TGTGCCAGTAGTATTTCAATCAGTGGAAACACCATATATTTT. Protein product: CASSISISGNTIYF. Full variable domain (rest looked up from reference TRBV19 and TRBJ1-3): DGGITQSPKYLFRKEGQNVTLSCEQNLNHDAMYWYRQDPGQGLRLIYYSQIVNDFQKGDIAEGYSVSREKKESFPLTVTSAQKNPTAFYLCASSISISGNTIYFGEGSWLTVV.

This rearrangement joins TRBV28 to TRBJ1-2; D gene uncertain. Per the germline V gene, CDR1 is MDHEN and CDR2 is SYDVKM. This CDR3 is 11 amino acids long. V shed 9 bases and J shed 8 bases, with 13 bases lying between them. CDR3 residues: CASNGVQGYTF. As DNA, the CDR3 is TGTGCCAGTAACGGGGTACAGGGCTACACCTTC.

The V gene is TRBV19, the J gene TRBJ2-2; 9 bases map to TRBD1. CDR1 is LNHDA, CDR2 SQIVND, per germline (reference sequence). This CDR3 has 15 amino acids. V gave up 4 bases and J gave up 5 bases; unmatched junction bases: 5. The CDR3 reads CASSSGTGLTGELFF. CDR3 nucleotide sequence: TGTGCCAGTAGTAGCGGGACAGGGCTAACCGGGGAGCTGTTTTTT.

The chain uses TRBV11-2 and TRBJ2-1, with D possibly being TRBD2 (5 bases). The length of the CDR3 is 13 residues. Germline CDR1 and CDR2: SGHAT and FQNNGV. V was trimmed by 0 bases and J by 9 bases, leaving 9 bases between them. The CDR3 DNA reads as TGTGCCAGCAGCTTAGATTTAGCGTCTGAGCAGTTCTTC. This translates into CASSLDLASEQFF. Together with reference TRBV11-2 and TRBJ2-1, the CDR3 gives the full variable domain: EAGVAQSPRYKIIEKRQSVAFWCNPISGHATLYWYQQILGQGPKLLIQFQNNGVVDDSQLPKDRFSAERLKGVDSTLKIQPAKLEDSAVYLCASSLDLASEQFFGPGTRLTVL.

J is TRBJ2-3 and V is TRBV7-2; D is unclear. Trimming pared 1 base from V and 15 bases from J, leaving 14 bases between. CDR3 length equals 12 residues. In germline, CDR1 is SGHTA, CDR2 FQGNSA. CDR3 DNA sequence: TGTGCCAGCAGCTTAGGCCTAGATGTGCAATATTTT. It is translated as CASSLGLDVQYF.